The clone carrying this T cell receptor (beta chain) was picked up many times. The CDR3 is 14 amino acids. V lost 5 bases and J lost 10; bases outside the gene matches: 5. Germline CDR1 MRHNA, CDR2 SNTAGT. The data were taken from a study of blood T cell repertoires in COVID-19. Study at large: Sites in the United States, Italy and Spain provided acute and convalescent COVID-19 samples. The analysed material was cDNA or gDNA that came from T cells, B-cell-depleted T cells, or PBMCs.

Per the original data handling: Estimated nucleated cell counts came from reference gene primer amplification. TCRdb keeps only in-frame clones here, not all; method: immunoSEQ multiplex PCR. That table furnishes V, J and clone size, whereas the DNA furnished D and trimming. The sample has tens of thousands of clones, 75% to 85% seen once. The sequencing input was peripheral blood. The chain has TRBV6-4 and TRBJ1-4, with 12 bases aligning to TRBD1. This sequence originates from a woman in her 70s with acute or convalescent COVID-19. The CDR3 sequence: CASSNGTGGAKLFF. CDR3 in DNA: TGTGCCAGCAGTAACGGGACAGGGGGCGCAAAACTGTTTTTT.